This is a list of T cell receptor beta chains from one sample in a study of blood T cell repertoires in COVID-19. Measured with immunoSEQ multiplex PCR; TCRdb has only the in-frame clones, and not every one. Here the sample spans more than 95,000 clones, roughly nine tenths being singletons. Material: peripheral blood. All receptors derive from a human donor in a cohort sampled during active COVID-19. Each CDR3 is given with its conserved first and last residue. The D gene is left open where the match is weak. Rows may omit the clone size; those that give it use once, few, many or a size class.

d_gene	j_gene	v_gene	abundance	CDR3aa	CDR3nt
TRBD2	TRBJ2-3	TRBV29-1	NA	CSVAGTSGPPASTDTQYF	TGCAGCGTTGCGGGGACTAGCGGACCACCGGCTAGCACAGATACGCAGTATTTT
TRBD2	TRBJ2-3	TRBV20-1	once	CSASSGGGAGTDTQYF	TGCAGTGCTAGTTCGGGCGGGGGGGCCGGCACAGATACGCAGTATTTT
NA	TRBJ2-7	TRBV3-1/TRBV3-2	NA	CASSHAGAGYEQYF	TGTGCCAGCAGCCATGCTGGGGCTGGCTACGAGCAGTACTTC
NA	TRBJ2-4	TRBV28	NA	CATLRRGMRNIQYF	TGTGCCACCCTCCGTCGGGGGATGAGAAACATTCAGTACTTC
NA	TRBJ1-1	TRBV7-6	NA	CASSPAIHLRVNTEAFF	TGTGCCAGCAGCCCCGCCATTCACCTCCGGGTGAACACTGAAGCTTTCTTT
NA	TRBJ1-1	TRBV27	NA	CASSLSPQLNTEAFF	TGTGCCAGCAGTTTATCTCCGCAGTTGAACACTGAAGCTTTCTTT
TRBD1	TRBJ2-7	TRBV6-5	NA	CASSKTGQGAYEQYF	TGTGCCAGCAGTAAAACGGGACAGGGGGCCTACGAGCAGTACTTC
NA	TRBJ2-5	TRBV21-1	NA	CASSQGKETQYF	TGTGCCAGCTCCCAGGGCAAAGAGACCCAGTACTTC
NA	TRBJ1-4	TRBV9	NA	CASSPTSKGLEKLFF	TGTGCCAGCAGCCCGACCTCGAAGGGACTTGAAAAACTGTTTTTT
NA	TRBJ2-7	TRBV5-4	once	CASSSHGYEQYF	TGTGCCAGCAGCTCCCACGGGTACGAGCAGTACTTC
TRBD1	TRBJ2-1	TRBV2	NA	CAIRVATDRAFWNEQFF	TGTGCCATCAGGGTGGCAACGGACAGGGCATTTTGGAATGAGCAGTTCTTC